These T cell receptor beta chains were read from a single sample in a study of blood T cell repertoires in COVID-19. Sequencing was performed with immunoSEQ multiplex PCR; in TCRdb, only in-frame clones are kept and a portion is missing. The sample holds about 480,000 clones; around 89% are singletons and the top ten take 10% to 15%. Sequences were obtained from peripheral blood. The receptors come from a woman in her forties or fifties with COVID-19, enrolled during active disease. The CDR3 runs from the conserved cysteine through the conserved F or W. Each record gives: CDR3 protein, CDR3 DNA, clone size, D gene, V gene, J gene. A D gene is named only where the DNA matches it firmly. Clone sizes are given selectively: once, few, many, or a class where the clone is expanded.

CASGSDTNTEAFF	TGTGCTAGTGGTTCCGACACGAACACTGAAGCTTTCTTT	-	-	TRBV12-5	TRBJ1-1
CASSLDRVNQPQHF	TGTGCCAGCAGCCTCGACAGGGTCAATCAGCCCCAGCATTTT	-	TRBD1	TRBV11-1	TRBJ1-5
CASSLQGGNTEAFF	TGCGCCAGCAGCTTGCAGGGCGGGAACACTGAAGCTTTCTTT	-	-	TRBV5-1	TRBJ1-1
CASSQATGWSEAFF	TGCGCCAGCAGCCAAGCAACAGGGTGGTCTGAAGCTTTCTTT	-	-	TRBV4-1	TRBJ1-1
CASRPLAFSDNEQFF	TGCGCCAGCAGACCACTCGCCTTCAGCGACAATGAGCAGTTCTTC	-	-	TRBV5-1	TRBJ2-1
CASSSLSTGGPETQYF	TGCGCCAGCAGCAGCCTATCGACGGGGGGCCCCGAGACCCAGTACTTC	-	-	TRBV5-1	TRBJ2-5
CASSPQSARGSTDTQYF	TGCGCCAGCAGCCCCCAGAGTGCGCGGGGGAGCACAGATACGCAGTATTTT	-	TRBD2	TRBV4-1	TRBJ2-3
CASSPGQGTEAFF	TGTGCCAGCAGTCCGGGACAGGGGACTGAAGCTTTCTTT	-	TRBD1	TRBV28	TRBJ1-1
CAIRVTQSGDTQYF	TGTGCCATAAGGGTAACACAGTCGGGGGATACGCAGTATTTT	-	-	TRBV7-9	TRBJ2-3
CASSWGGQPQHF	TGTGCCAGCAGCTGGGGCGGCCAGCCCCAGCATTTT	-	-	TRBV28	TRBJ1-5
CASPSSVGGRDGYTF	TGTGCCAGCCCGTCGTCAGTAGGAGGGCGGGATGGCTACACCTTC	once	-	TRBV2	TRBJ1-2
CASSFQGQGDSPLHF	TGCGCCAGCAGCTTCCAGGGACAGGGCGATTCACCCCTCCACTTT	-	TRBD1	TRBV5-1	TRBJ1-6
CATIGGGHNYGYTF	TGTGCCACCATCGGGGGGGGGCATAACTATGGCTACACCTTC	-	-	TRBV24-1	TRBJ1-2
CAWSGGQSNQPQHF	TGTGCCTGGAGTGGAGGGCAGAGCAATCAGCCCCAGCATTTT	once	-	TRBV30	TRBJ1-5
CASYSPAGSDHEGNYGYTF	TGTGCCAGCTATTCCCCTGCCGGTTCGGACCACGAGGGTAACTATGGCTACACCTTC	-	-	TRBV27	TRBJ1-2
CASTHTGLGADTQYF	TGTGCCAGCACCCATACAGGGCTCGGGGCAGATACGCAGTATTTT	-	-	TRBV6-5	TRBJ2-3
CATRGPGNSPLHF	TGTGCCACCAGGGGGCCTGGGAATTCACCCCTCCACTTT	few	-	TRBV24-1	TRBJ1-6
CASSPAKRVKEAFF	TGTGCCAGCTCACCAGCTAAGAGGGTAAAAGAAGCTTTCTTT	-	-	TRBV18	TRBJ1-1
CASRKDRVGEQYF	TGTGCCAGCAGGAAGGACAGGGTGGGGGAGCAGTACTTC	-	TRBD1	TRBV5-5	TRBJ2-7
CASSPSRPGQGSGYTF	TGTGCCAGCAGCCCATCTCGGCCGGGACAGGGGTCCGGCTACACCTTC	few	TRBD1	TRBV9	TRBJ1-2
CATSEGAANIQYF	TGTGCCACCAGTGAAGGGGCAGCAAACATTCAGTACTTC	-	-	TRBV24-1	TRBJ2-4
CASSPNGQDGYTF	TGTGCCAGCAGCCCCAACGGACAGGATGGCTACACCTTC	-	TRBD1	TRBV11-2	TRBJ1-2
CASSVHLGSYNEQFF	TGCGCCAGCAGTGTACATCTTGGTTCCTACAATGAGCAGTTCTTC	-	-	TRBV10-2	TRBJ2-1
CASSVSGGANTGELFF	TGTGCCAGTAGTGTTAGCGGGGGGGCGAACACCGGGGAGCTGTTTTTT	once	TRBD2	TRBV19	TRBJ2-2
CASRELNTEAFF	TGTGCCAGCAGGGAGCTCAACACTGAAGCTTTCTTT	few	-	TRBV2	TRBJ1-1
CASSPDRGSISTRSPLHF	TGTGCCAGCAGCCCGGACAGGGGATCGATCTCGACACGTTCACCCCTCCACTTT	-	TRBD1	TRBV5-4	TRBJ1-6
CASSLRQTDTQYF	TGTGCCAGCAGCCTACGACAGACTGATACGCAGTATTTT	-	-	TRBV28	TRBJ2-3
CASRGNEQFF	TGTGCCTCCAGGGGCAATGAGCAGTTCTTC	-	-	TRBV6-5	TRBJ2-1
CASSPSGAVGYEQYF	TGTGCCAGTAGTCCCTCAGGAGCGGTTGGCTACGAGCAGTACTTC	-	-	TRBV19	TRBJ2-7
CASSYILGTANTEAFF	TGCGCCAGCAGCTACATCCTTGGGACAGCTAACACTGAAGCTTTCTTT	-	TRBD1	TRBV5-1	TRBJ1-1
CALKEGLPTGELFF	TGTGCTTTAAAGGAGGGTCTCCCCACCGGGGAGCTGTTTTTT	-	-	TRBV6-5	TRBJ2-2
CASSLGVGRGQNYGYTF	TGTGCCAGCAGCTTAGGAGTCGGGCGGGGGCAGAACTATGGCTACACCTTC	once	-	TRBV11-2	TRBJ1-2
CASIKTGSVMNTEAFF	TGTGCCAGCATTAAAACAGGAAGTGTCATGAACACTGAAGCTTTCTTT	-	-	TRBV5-4	TRBJ1-1
CATETDSNTEAFF	TGTGCCACTGAGACAGATTCGAACACTGAAGCTTTCTTT	-	-	TRBV24-1	TRBJ1-1
CASSNPGVREQYF	TGTGCCAGCAGTAACCCGGGAGTTCGCGAGCAGTACTTC	-	-	TRBV6-5	TRBJ2-7
CASSFLDTYGYTF	TGTGCCAGCAGCTTCCTCGACACCTATGGCTACACCTTC	-	-	TRBV5-4	TRBJ1-2